This entry features one T cell receptor beta chain sequence. Analyses pooled second doses at about 4 or about 12 weeks. Profiled with immunoSEQ multiplex PCR; TCRdb holds only in-frame clones, not every one. Here the sample spans 150,000 to 200,000 clones, approximately 90% being singletons. The data are from a study of T cell responses to AZD1222 COVID-19 vaccine. V lost 1 base and J 8 bases, leaving 20 bases between the germline ends. The V gene's germline CDR1 is LGHNA and CDR2 YSLEER. The CDR3 is 16 residues long. The sample in question was peripheral blood, obtained 28 days after the second AZD1222 dose. The gene calls are TRBV4-3 and TRBJ1-2; D ambiguous. The origin of this receptor is an adult who received the AZD1222 COVID-19 vaccine. CDR3: CASSQASPTSDYGYTF. Here the CDR3 DNA reads TGCGCCAGCAGCCAAGCATCTCCAACATCGGATTACGGCTACACCTTC.